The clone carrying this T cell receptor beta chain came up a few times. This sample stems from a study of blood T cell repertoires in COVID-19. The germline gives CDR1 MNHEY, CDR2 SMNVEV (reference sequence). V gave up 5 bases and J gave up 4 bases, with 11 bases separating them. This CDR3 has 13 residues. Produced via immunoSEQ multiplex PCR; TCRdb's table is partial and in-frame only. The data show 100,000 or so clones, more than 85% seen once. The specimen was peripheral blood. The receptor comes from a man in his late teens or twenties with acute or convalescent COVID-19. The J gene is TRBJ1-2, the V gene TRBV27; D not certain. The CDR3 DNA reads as TGTGCCAGCAGTCCGAGCAAGTCCTATGGCTACACCTTC. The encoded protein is CASSPSKSYGYTF.